The 8 T cell receptor beta chains reported below all come from one sample, sequenced in a study of cytomegalovirus exposure and HLA in healthy donors. The PCR made use of 60 Vbeta and 13 Jbeta primers. The data were produced by immunoSEQ multiplex PCR, yet TCRdb's version contains in-frame clones alone and is incomplete. The sample consists of roughly 200,000 clones, less than 80% of them appearing once. The sample consisted of PBMCs. These receptors were taken from a woman in her thirties in good health and CMV-seropositive.

CDR3 nucleotides: TGTGCCAGCAGCTCAGGGTGGCGGGGAGCGCAGTACTTC. This translates into CASSSGWRGAQYF. V is TRBV7-9 and J is TRBJ2-7; weak D call: TRBD2 (6 bases). Between the trimmed V and J ends, which lost 4 bases and 9 bases, there was a span of 16 bases. This CDR3 is 13 amino acids long. Germline-derived CDR1 and CDR2 are SEHNR and FQNEAQ (reference sequence).

The CDR3, as DNA: TGTGCCAGCAGCCCCGGGACAGACAATGAGCAGTTCTTC. Its protein product is CASSPGTDNEQFF. The J gene is TRBJ2-1, the V gene TRBV11-3, with TRBD1 identical over 7 bases. The CDR3 is made up of 13 amino acids. J gave up 5 bases and V 5 bases, and 3 bases lay outside the gene matches. Germline V gene sequence: CDR1 SGHNT, CDR2 YENEEA.

The V and J genes are TRBV7-8 and TRBJ2-7, with a tentative D call TRBD1 (5 bases). CDR3 length equals 13 residues. From germline, CDR1 is SGHVS and CDR2 FQNEAQ. The V gene lost 5 bases and the J gene lost 9 bases, with 17 bases spanning the gap. The CDR3 bases are TGTGCCAGCAGCCCGCAACAGGAGAGCGCGCAGTACTTC. It is translated as CASSPQQESAQYF.

This rearrangement joins TRBV7-2 to TRBJ2-1; D possibly corresponds to TRBD2 (6 bases). The CDR3 is made up of 19 amino acids. V was pared by 3 bases and J by 5 bases, with 26 bases between. Germline V gene lookup returns CDR1 SGHTA and CDR2 FQGNSA. The chain's CDR3 is CASSFRGWGDGYFHNEQFF. DNA for the CDR3: TGTGCCAGCAGCTTTAGAGGATGGGGGGACGGATACTTCCACAATGAGCAGTTCTTC.

The chain links TRBV5-6 to TRBJ1-1; D call uncertain. The CDR3 runs 12 residues. The germline V gene encodes CDR1 SGHDT and CDR2 YYEEEE. V was shortened by 4 bases and J by 6 bases, with 10 bases between the two germline ends. Here the CDR3 reads CASSPGEAEAFF. CDR3 bases: TGTGCCAGCAGCCCGGGTGAGGCTGAAGCTTTCTTT.

The chain links TRBV6-5 to TRBJ2-7, with TRBD2 identical over 7 bases. The CDR3 length is 15 residues. From germline, CDR1 is MNHEY and CDR2 SVGAGI. V shed 1 base, J shed 3 bases, and the junction held 6 bases outside the gene matches. This chain's CDR3 is CASSYWGGGSYEQYF. DNA for the CDR3: TGTGCCAGCAGTTACTGGGGGGGAGGGAGCTACGAGCAGTACTTC.

The chain combines TRBV5-4 with TRBJ2-5, with D unclear. V dropped 2 bases and J dropped 2 bases, with 4 bases sitting between them. The CDR3 length is 12 residues. The germline V gene encodes CDR1 SGHNT and CDR2 YYREEE (reference sequence). CDR3 loop: CASSFSQETQYF. In DNA form, the CDR3 reads TGTGCCAGCAGCTTCTCTCAAGAGACCCAGTACTTC.

Here the CDR3 DNA reads TGTGCCAGCAGATCCGTTGAGGGGGACACTGAAGCTTTCTTT. Translation gives CASRSVEGDTEAFF. The V call is TRBV6-5, the J call TRBJ1-1; D may be TRBD1 (6 bases). The CDR3 is made up of 14 amino acids. CDR1 MNHEY and CDR2 SVGAGI come from the germline V gene. The germline V and J ends were trimmed by 6 bases and 3 bases, with 14 bases remaining between them.